The present T cell receptor (beta chain) was sequenced within a study of neurological immune-mediated disorders (dated by TCRdb to the late 2010s). Notes on the research overall: The study compared peripheral blood TCR-beta repertoires of HTLV-I-associated myelopathy (HAM/TSP) patients, multiple sclerosis patients and healthy controls using UMI-based sequencing. Alongside PBMC samples, the set of some 97 TCR-beta libraries contained longitudinal samples, technical triplicates, and paired CD4+ and CD8+ T-cell subsets that had been sorted. The cohort was made up of 68 subjects, consisting of some 14 HAM/TSP patients, around 35 multiple sclerosis patients and 20 healthy controls.

Blood bank volunteers in Maryland, USA served as the healthy controls. Libraries from unsorted PBMCs were made from 2 million PBMCs kept in RNAlater at -80 degrees C until RNA extraction. Peripheral blood was subjected to Ficoll-Hypaque density gradient centrifugation to isolate PBMCs, which were then cryopreserved in liquid nitrogen. cDNA synthesis used template-switch 5'RACE with a primer carrying a 10-nucleotide random unique molecular identifier tagging each TCR transcript. Over 170 million TCR-beta sequences, covering 15-18 subjects, were produced in each sequencing run. The RNeasy kit was used for extraction of total RNA. Using the KAPA Real-time Library Amplification kit, TCR-beta VDJ regions were amplified with primers for the TCR constant region and the 5'RACE anchor. Sample indexes and Illumina adaptors were added in a first PCR, and a second PCR then increased library yield. After purification with Ampure beads, the TCR product of roughly 650 bp was size-selected on a 2% E-gel SizeSelection system. Before pooling, library quality was assessed on a Bioanalyzer, concentration was determined with Qubit, and library quantification was performed with the Kapa Library Quantification kit. An Illumina HiSeq 2500 was used to sequence the libraries paired-end at 2 x 150 bp. To increase sequence diversity, roughly 24-31% phiX was spiked into each library pool. From the authors' description of their analysis: Quality-filtered reads were processed with the UMI-based MiGEC pipeline, and over 90% of raw TCR sequences were removed by the MiGEC pipeline during error correction. IMGT germline references were used for alignment of VDJ genes, and clonotypes were defined by a unique CDR3 amino acid sequence together with V-J genes. Clonal expansion, Shannon diversity and CDR3 relatedness (CalcPairwiseDistances, ClusterSamples) were evaluated with VDJtools, and phylogenetic trees were built with CLCbio workbench. Using coefficient-of-variation modelling across technical triplicates, the study counted a clone as expanded if it had at least 8 unique UMIs. TCRdb reprocessing: public reads trimmed at Q25 with fastp, clones called with MiXCR, in-frame beta chains kept. For every CDR3 protein sequence, its rows merge into one entry that carries the most common genes and DNA. These V and J calls originate from TCRdb's pipeline instead of the authors' own analysis. This sample lists about 48,000 distinct CDR3 sequences; 20% to 30% were detected once. The top ten hold 20% to 25% of the sample.

The CDR3 sequence holds 17 residues, the cysteine and phenylalanine included. Only CDR3 DNA remains: 51 bases, in frame from the first base. Reading the germline V gene (reference sequence) gives CDR1 DFQATT and CDR2 SNEGSKA. Here V drops 6 bases and J drops 4 bases, and the junction holds 15 bases not matched to any gene. What the research found in general, with its limitations: TCR clonal expansion was greatest in HAM/TSP patients and smallest in MS patients, who ranked below even healthy controls. Across subjects, expanded clones never shared an identical CDR3 amino acid sequence, which suggests that the TCR-beta repertoires in every group were private.

In this sample, this clonotype turned up many times. Its antigen target is currently unknown. No quality values exist for individual bases; no much larger clone is one base distant. Recombination joined TRBV20-1 with TRBJ2-3; 11 central nucleotides agree with TRBD2. This receptor was taken from a woman aged 65 to 85 in good health. Sequencing input: PBMCs. The CDR3 here reads CSAPEVAGGIAADTQYF. The sequence in DNA is TGCAGTGCCCCGGAAGTAGCGGGAGGGATCGCCGCAGATACGCAGTATTTT.